Sequencing of this T cell receptor (beta chain) was carried out in a study of T cell responses to AZD1222 COVID-19 vaccine. General study findings and limits: In the spike-specific TCR repertoire, nearly half reportedly target unmutated variant regions.

In regard to this clone: The antigen is unknown.

This table comes from immunoSEQ multiplex PCR, and its TCRdb copy is limited to in-frame clones, with some not included. The sample records about 110,000 clones, roughly 90% being singletons. This CDR3 contains 14 residues. Germline V gives CDR1 SNHLY, CDR2 FYNNEI. The trim removed 5 bases at V and 9 bases at J, leaving 10 bases unmatched. This rearrangement joins TRBV2 to TRBJ2-1; 7 bases line up with TRBD1. The sequencing used peripheral blood, collected on day 0 of AZD1222 vaccination. The source of this sequence is an adult in good health. CDR3 nucleotide sequence: TGTGCCAGCAGTAGACTCAAGGGGGCTGTTGAGCAGTTCTTC. It encodes CASSRLKGAVEQFF.